Each of the 28 T cell receptor beta chains below was sequenced from the same sample in a study of blood T cell repertoires in COVID-19. Profiling relied on immunoSEQ multiplex PCR, and the TCRdb table lists in-frame clones only, not all of them. The table lists more than 300,000 clones, more than 85% of them singletons. Sequencing was performed on PBMCs or T cells enriched from blood (not recorded which). The receptors come from a woman under 40 who had recovered from COVID-19.

The chain joins TRBV27 to TRBJ1-5; D is unresolved. This CDR3 has 12 amino acids. Trimming cost V 2 bases and J 7 bases, with 6 bases left between them. The V gene's germline CDR1 is MNHEY and CDR2 SMNVEV (reference sequence). CDR3 sequence (DNA): TGTGCCAGCAGTTTAGGCGGCCAGCCCCAGCATTTT. As protein: CASSLGGQPQHF.

V usage is TRBV27 and J usage is TRBJ2-7, with D maybe TRBD1 (5 bases). The V end was cut by 3 bases, the J end by 3 bases, with 12 bases between. This CDR3 spans 14 amino acids. Germline V CDR1 and CDR2: MNHEY, SMNVEV (reference sequence). CDR3: CASSLTDRNYEQYF. As DNA, the CDR3 is TGTGCCAGCAGTTTGACCGACAGAAACTACGAGCAGTACTTC.

In DNA, the CDR3 is TGTGCCAGCAGCTTAGTAGTGTCTAGCGGGGGGAATGAGCAGTTCTTC. Translation: CASSLVVSSGGNEQFF. The chain carries TRBV7-3 and TRBJ2-1, with 11 bases identical to TRBD2. V dropped 2 bases and J dropped 7; count of bases not matched to a gene: 7. This CDR3 is built from 16 residues. Germline CDR1 reads SGHTA; CDR2 reads FQGTGA.

This CDR3 is CAGQITGQETQYF. As DNA, the CDR3 is TGTGCCGGACAAATTACAGGCCAAGAGACCCAGTACTTC. The rearrangement uses TRBV2 and TRBJ2-5; D might be TRBD1 (5 bases). Trimming stripped 11 bases from V and 1 base from J, with 14 bases between. Germline CDR1 and CDR2: SNHLY and FYNNEI. The CDR3 is 13 amino acids.

This clone was seen just once. The chain employs TRBV10-3 and TRBJ1-3, with TRBD1 as a possible D gene (6 bases). V was pared by 3 bases and J by 7 bases, with 10 bases between. Germline V gives CDR1 ENHRY, CDR2 SYGVKD. The CDR3 consists of 13 residues. Written as DNA, the CDR3 is TGTGCCATCAGTGATCCAGGGGAGAACACCATATATTTT. Its protein product is CAISDPGENTIYF.

The chain has TRBV28 and TRBJ2-2; D may be TRBD2 (7 bases). CDR3 length: 14 amino acids. The V end was cut by 7 bases, the J end by 3 bases, with 12 bases between. CDR1 is MDHEN, CDR2 SYDVKM, per germline. The CDR3 nucleotides read TGTGCCAGCATGCTAGGGGGGGACACCGGGGAGCTGTTTTTT. Protein sequence: CASMLGGDTGELFF.

V and J are TRBV11-2 and TRBJ2-3; D may be TRBD1 (5 bases). V shed 2 bases and J shed 9 bases, with 12 bases lying between them. The germline V gene has CDR1 SGHAT and CDR2 FQNNGV. CDR3 length: 13 residues. The CDR3 DNA is TGTGCCAGCAGCTTATACGGACATCAAACGCAGTATTTT. Its translation is CASSLYGHQTQYF.

The genes are TRBV30 and TRBJ2-5, with a weak D call TRBD2 (5 bases). V gave up 1 base and J gave up 0 bases, with 6 bases separating them. CDR3 length equals 13 residues. Germline V lookup: CDR1 GTSNPN, CDR2 SVGIG (reference sequence). The CDR3 DNA sequence: TGTGCCTGGAGTGGAGGGCACCAAGAGACCCAGTACTTC. As protein: CAWSGGHQETQYF.

The chain has TRBV18 and TRBJ2-7; 8 bases match TRBD2. This CDR3 region has 15 residues. Trimming cost V 6 bases and J 3 bases; bases outside gene matches: 10. Germline V gene data show CDR1 as KGHSH and CDR2 as LQKENI. The CDR3 protein is CASSPSGGRVYEQYF. The DNA of the CDR3 is TGTGCCAGCTCGCCAAGCGGGGGTCGAGTCTACGAGCAGTACTTC.

V usage is TRBV10-3 and J usage is TRBJ1-1; 10 bases are a match to TRBD1. V gave up 6 bases and J gave up 8 bases; unmatched junction bases: 0. The germline CDR1 and CDR2 sequences are ENHRY and SYGVKD. This CDR3 is built from 11 residues. CDR3 residues: CAIRTGGEAFF. DNA for the CDR3: TGTGCCATCAGGACAGGGGGCGAAGCTTTCTTT.

The chain joins TRBV28 to TRBJ2-1, with TRBD2 matching over 8 bases. CDR1 is MDHEN, CDR2 SYDVKM, per germline. The CDR3 sequence is 15 residues long. With V trimmed by 6 bases and J by 7 bases, 11 bases remained unmatched. The CDR3 DNA follows: TGTGCCAGCAGGTTAGCCGGGGGGGCTAGGAATGAGCAGTTCTTC. It yields the protein CASRLAGGARNEQFF.

The J gene is TRBJ1-2, the V gene TRBV20-1; D not resolved. The CDR3 runs 9 residues. Germline CDR1 DFQATT, CDR2 SNEGSKA (reference sequence). Trimming left V 5 bases short and J 7 bases short, with 5 bases between. The CDR3 region is CSAPFGYTF. CDR3 nucleotide sequence: TGCAGTGCTCCCTTTGGCTACACCTTC.

The chain recombines TRBV28 with TRBJ1-5; weak D call: TRBD1 (5 bases). The CDR3 extends over 12 amino acids. The V and J ends lost 7 bases and 7 bases respectively, with 11 bases between them. CDR1 and CDR2 (germline): MDHEN, SYDVKM. The CDR3 here is CASTGVGQPQHF. CDR3 sequence (DNA): TGTGCCAGCACGGGGGTGGGCCAGCCCCAGCATTTT.

The chain uses TRBV7-2 and TRBJ2-1; no firm D call. There are 15 residues in the CDR3. The V end was cut by 1 base, the J end by 7 bases, with 14 bases between. Germline-derived CDR1 and CDR2 are SGHTA and FQGNSA. The CDR3 region has the DNA TGTGCCAGCAGCTTAGGTGGTAGTAATCGAAATGAGCAGTTCTTC. It yields the protein CASSLGGSNRNEQFF.

The chain links TRBV30 to TRBJ1-6; D not certain. CDR1 is GTSNPN, CDR2 SVGIG, per germline (reference sequence). CDR3 length: 14 amino acids. V was trimmed by 3 bases and J by 10 bases, leaving 16 bases between them. This CDR3 is CAWRSDGLGSPLHF. CDR3 nucleotide sequence: TGTGCCTGGAGATCGGACGGACTGGGGTCACCCCTCCACTTT.

This clone was recorded once. V is TRBV3-1 (or the pseudogene TRBV3-2) and J is TRBJ1-1; D is ambiguous. Germline-derived CDR1 and CDR2 are LGHDT and YNNKEL (reference sequence). This CDR3 region has 13 residues. V lost 0 bases to trimming and J lost 2 bases, with 4 bases between them. The CDR3 bases are TGTGCCAGCAGCCAAGAGGGCAACACTGAAGCTTTCTTT. This translates into CASSQEGNTEAFF.

The chain joins TRBV21-1 to TRBJ1-2; TRBD1 is the table's D call, not checked against the DNA. TRBV21-1 is deemed a pseudogene. There are 14 residues in the CDR3. This CDR3 is CASSSRTGEGGYTF. As DNA, the CDR3 is TGTGCCAGCAGCTCTCGGACAGGGGAAGGCGGCTACACCTTC.

The CDR3 region is CASRKFQGLPYNEQFF. CDR3 sequence (DNA): TGTGCCAGCCGAAAGTTCCAGGGCTTACCGTACAATGAGCAGTTCTTC. The chain is built from TRBV27 and TRBJ2-1, with D possibly being TRBD1 (5 bases). In germline, CDR1 is MNHEY, CDR2 SMNVEV (reference sequence). Trimming cost V 8 bases and J 4 bases, with 21 bases left between them. This CDR3 contains 16 residues.

This rearrangement joins TRBV21-1 to TRBJ1-1; the DNA was not used to check the table's D call, TRBD1. TRBV21-1 is marked as a pseudogene. This CDR3 contains 14 residues. The CDR3: CASSNRDRGSEAFF. CDR3 DNA: TGTGCCAGCAGCAACCGGGACAGGGGGTCTGAAGCTTTCTTT.

The chain couples TRBV7-6 to TRBJ2-2; 9 nucleotides align to TRBD2. CDR3 length equals 18 residues. The germline gives CDR1 SGHVS, CDR2 FNYEAQ. Trimming removed 5 bases from V and 6 bases from J; junction bases left unmatched: 16. The DNA of the CDR3 is TGTGCCAGCAGCGCATCCTTCTCTAGCGGGACGTGGGCCGGGGAGCTGTTTTTT. It translates to CASSASFSSGTWAGELFF.

V usage is TRBV6-5 and J usage is TRBJ2-7; D unresolved. The germline V and J ends were trimmed by 2 bases and 0 bases, with 11 bases remaining between them. CDR3 size: 15 residues. CDR1 is MNHEY and CDR2 is SVGAGI in the germline V gene. Written as DNA, the CDR3 is TGTGCCAGCAGTTACAGTCCCGGTGTCTCCTACGAGCAGTACTTC. It specifies CASSYSPGVSYEQYF.

This sequence joins TRBV27 and TRBJ2-3, with 7 bases aligning to TRBD1. This CDR3 region has 14 residues. With V trimmed by 4 bases and J by 7 bases, 8 bases remained unmatched. The germline V gene encodes CDR1 MNHEY and CDR2 SMNVEV (reference sequence). The CDR3 DNA follows: TGTGCCAGCAGTTCACCGGGACAGATTTATACGCAGTATTTT. As protein: CASSSPGQIYTQYF.

The chain carries TRBV28 and TRBJ1-4; a possible D gene is TRBD1 (6 bases). Between the trimmed V and J ends, which lost 5 bases and 7 bases, there was a span of 20 bases. Germline V gene lookup returns CDR1 MDHEN and CDR2 SYDVKM. There are 16 residues in the CDR3. The DNA for the CDR3 is TGTGCCAGCAGTGGGCAGGACAGTCGCCAGGTTGAAAAACTGTTTTTT. It translates to CASSGQDSRQVEKLFF.

The chain combines TRBV19 with TRBJ2-7; 9 bases match TRBD2. The CDR3 runs to 15 residues. V lost 2 bases and J lost 2; bases outside the gene matches: 4. Germline V gives CDR1 LNHDA, CDR2 SQIVND (reference sequence). For the CDR3, the DNA is TGTGCCAGTAGTATAATACTAGCGGGCACCTACGAGCAGTACTTC. Residues: CASSIILAGTYEQYF.

The chain uses TRBV5-1 and TRBJ2-1; TRBD2 might be the D (5 bases). The germline V gene has CDR1 SGHRS and CDR2 YFSETQ. Trimming cost V 4 bases and J 1 base, with 12 bases left between them. This CDR3 is 15 amino acids long. The CDR3 loop reads CASSRWSGSYNEQFF. The DNA of the CDR3 is TGCGCCAGCAGCAGGTGGAGCGGATCCTACAATGAGCAGTTCTTC.

The rearrangement uses TRBV19 and TRBJ2-6; the match to TRBD1 covers 7 bases. Germline CDR1 and CDR2: LNHDA and SQIVND (reference sequence). V dropped 8 bases and J dropped 0; count of bases not matched to a gene: 10. This CDR3 spans 17 amino acids. The CDR3 DNA reads as TGTGCCAGTTCCCGGGACAGTGCCGTCTCTGGGGCCAACGTCCTGACTTTC. This translates into CASSRDSAVSGANVLTF.

The rearrangement links TRBV28 to TRBJ2-2; 10 bases are a match to TRBD2. The CDR3 contains 16 residues. Unmatched junction bases numbered 7, after V lost 5 bases and J lost 4 bases. The V gene's germline CDR1 is MDHEN and CDR2 SYDVKM. This chain's CDR3 is CASSPWGLATTGELFF. CDR3 sequence (DNA): TGTGCCAGCAGTCCATGGGGACTAGCGACCACCGGGGAGCTGTTTTTT. Combining the CDR3 with reference TRBV28 and TRBJ2-2 gives the whole variable domain DVKVTQSSRYLVKRTGEKVFLECVQDMDHENMFWYRQDPGLGLRLIYFSYDVKMKEKGDIPEGYSVSREKKERFSLILESASTNQTSMYLCASSPWGLATTGELFFGEGSRLTVL.

V usage is TRBV5-1 and J usage is TRBJ2-2; D is possibly TRBD2 (6 bases). The CDR3 sequence is 16 residues long. Trimming took 4 bases from V and 5 from J, leaving 18 bases between them. Germline V gene sequence: CDR1 SGHRS, CDR2 YFSETQ. CDR3 sequence reads: CASSRLGGRGTGELFF. CDR3 nucleotide sequence: TGCGCCAGCAGCCGACTGGGGGGAAGAGGTACCGGGGAGCTGTTTTTT. The whole variable domain, filled in from reference TRBV5-1 and TRBJ2-2, reads KAGVTQTPRYLIKTRGQQVTLSCSPISGHRSVSWYQQTPGQGLQFLFEYFSETQRNKGNFPGRFSGRQFSNSRSEMNVSTLELGDSALYLCASSRLGGRGTGELFFGEGSRLTVL.